Listed here is a single T cell receptor beta chain. The data are from a study of cytomegalovirus exposure and HLA in healthy donors. The study ran its PCR with 60 Vbeta and 13 Jbeta primers. This table comes from immunoSEQ multiplex PCR, and its TCRdb copy is limited to in-frame clones, with some not included. The sample has under 150,000 clones, about 72% seen once. This CDR3 is 11 amino acids long. Trimming took off 7 bases at V and 4 bases at J, with 8 bases between the two ends. Germline loops: CDR1 SEHNR, CDR2 FQNEAQ (reference sequence). The specimen was PBMCs. The receptor was isolated from a man aged 55 to 70 in good health and CMV-seronegative. The rearrangement joins TRBV7-9 to TRBJ2-7; D unclear. CDR3 sequence reads: CASIPGYEQYF. The DNA of the CDR3 is TGTGCCAGCATCCCGGGTTACGAGCAGTACTTC.